These 10 T cell receptor beta chains were all obtained from the same sample, sequenced in a study of T-cell memory formation after mild COVID-19. Using its own MiXCR run on the 5' RACE reads, TCRdb lists one record per CDR3 protein. The sample lists some 200,000 distinct CDR3 sequences; 9.5% were seen once. Sequencing was done on a sample of PBMCs or a T cell subset sorted from them (not recorded which). The receptors stem from a man younger than 35 who had mild COVID-19 (a few samples of this study predate the infection). Cell type and time point are not known.

V gene TRBV9 combines with J gene TRBJ2-3; no firm D call. This CDR3 comprises 13 residues. The V gene lost 0 bases and the J gene lost 5 bases, with 7 bases spanning the gap. Germline assignment: CDR1 SGDLS and CDR2 YYNGEE. CDR3 region: CASSVGSGDTQYF. CDR3 sequence (DNA): TGTGCCAGCAGCGTAGGGTCAGGAGATACGCAGTATTTT. The full variable domain, rest sourced from reference TRBV9 and TRBJ2-3, is DSGVTQTPKHLITATGQRVTLRCSPRSGDLSVYWYQQSLDQGLQFLIQYYNGEERAKGNILERFSAQQFPDLHSELNLSSLELGDSALYFCASSVGSGDTQYFGPGTRLTVL.

This clonotype was recorded a few times. The chain recombines TRBV7-8 with TRBJ2-3; D is tentatively TRBD1 or TRBD2 (5 bases each). The V and J ends lost 0 bases and 5 bases respectively, with 18 bases between them. CDR1 is SGHVS, CDR2 FQNEAQ, per germline. The CDR3 has 17 residues. CDR3 sequence (DNA): TGTGCCAGCAGCTTAGCGCGAACTTGGGGGAAGGGAGATACGCAGTATTTT. Translated, it gives CASSLARTWGKGDTQYF.

This clonotype appeared many times. The CDR3 sequence: CSAPRAGATGNEQFF. CDR3 DNA: TGCAGTGCTCCTCGAGCGGGGGCCACGGGGAATGAGCAGTTCTTC. V usage is TRBV20-1 and J usage is TRBJ2-1, with TRBD2 matching over 8 bases. The trim removed 5 bases at V and 7 bases at J, leaving 13 bases unmatched. Germline CDR1 and CDR2: DFQATT and SNEGSKA (reference sequence). The length of the CDR3 is 15 residues.

This clonotype has at least ten counts. V usage is TRBV7-2 and J usage is TRBJ1-5, with D unresolved. Germline CDR1 SGHTA, CDR2 FQGNSA. There are 12 residues in the CDR3. The germline V and J ends were trimmed by 3 bases and 6 bases, with 6 bases remaining between them. Here the CDR3 reads CASSFSFQPQHF. The CDR3 DNA reads as TGTGCCAGCAGCTTTTCATTTCAGCCCCAGCATTTT. The variable domain in full, completed from reference TRBV7-2 and TRBJ1-5, reads GAGVSQSPSNKVTEKGKDVELRCDPISGHTALYWYRQSLGQGLEFLIYFQGNSAPDKSGLPSDRFSAERTGGSVSTLTIQRTQQEDSAVYLCASSFSFQPQHFGDGTRLSIL.

This clonotype came up many times. The chain has TRBV4-3 and TRBJ2-4; 7 bases are a match to TRBD2. With V trimmed by 0 bases and J by 9 bases, 11 bases remained unmatched. This CDR3 contains 16 residues. The germline gives CDR1 LGHNA, CDR2 YSLEER. The CDR3 DNA reads as TGCGCCAGCAGCCAAGATATCGCGGGGGATATAAGCATTCAGTACTTC. Translated, it gives CASSQDIAGDISIQYF.

This clonotype was observed at least ten times. This chain links TRBV7-2 with TRBJ2-5; a weak D match, TRBD2 (5 bases). This CDR3 is 14 amino acids long. The germline CDR1 and CDR2 sequences are SGHTA and FQGNSA. Trimming cost V 2 bases and J 2 bases, with 9 bases left between them. The CDR3 sequence: CASSLSAAQETQYF. CDR3 DNA sequence: TGTGCCAGCAGCTTATCAGCGGCTCAAGAGACCCAGTACTTC.

The sample holds a few counts of this clonotype. V usage is TRBV5-1 and J usage is TRBJ1-2, with 9 bases aligning to TRBD1. The CDR3 has 18 residues. V gave up 4 bases and J gave up 5 bases; unmatched junction bases: 18. Germline-derived CDR1 and CDR2 are SGHRS and YFSETQ. The chain's CDR3 is CASSALPSEGQGWYGYTF. CDR3 DNA sequence: TGCGCCAGCAGCGCCCTACCGTCAGAGGGACAGGGATGGTATGGCTACACCTTC.

The rearrangement uses TRBV7-2 and TRBJ2-7; perhaps TRBD2 as D (6 bases). This CDR3 is built from 13 residues. V was shortened by 0 bases and J by 7 bases, with 10 bases between the two germline ends. Germline assignment: CDR1 SGHTA and CDR2 FQGNSA. The CDR3 coding sequence is TGTGCCAGCAGCTTAGCCCGGGGGAATGAGCAGTACGTC. This translates into CASSLARGNEQYV.

The genes are TRBV5-1 and TRBJ2-7, with 7 bases fitting TRBD2. Germline CDR1 is SGHRS and CDR2 is YFSETQ. The CDR3 has 14 amino acids. V lost 4 bases, J lost 5 bases, and 9 bases stayed unmatched. CDR3 DNA: TGCGCCAGCAGCCCCCTGTCAGGGAGGGACGAGCAGTACTTC. Amino acids: CASSPLSGRDEQYF.

This clonotype showed up just a few times. V usage is TRBV5-5 and J usage is TRBJ2-5; D might be TRBD1 (6 bases). CDR1 is SGHKS, CDR2 YYEKEE, per germline (reference sequence). This CDR3 is 14 amino acids long. V lost 4 bases, J lost 5 bases, and 15 bases lay in between. The CDR3 region has the DNA TGTGCCAGCAGCATAGGGACACAGGCGGAGACCCAGTACTTC. Encoded protein: CASSIGTQAETQYF.